This TCR beta chain was sequenced during a study of neurological immune-mediated disorders. General study results and limits: Private repertoires in all groups were suggested by the absence of shared CDR3 amino acid sequences among expanded clones across subjects. In HTLV-1-associated myelopathy, TCR clonal expansion was greatest, and in multiple sclerosis it was least, below healthy controls.

Each CDR3 protein gets one entry after TCRdb re-called the 5' RACE reads with MiXCR. The sample yields roughly 44,000 distinct CDR3 sequences, about 6% seen once. This clonotype was seen repeatedly, ten times or more. Its antigen is not identified. The group of healthy controls was made up of people who were blood bank volunteers in Maryland, USA. The CDR3 loop spans 15 amino acids. V trimming: 5 bases; J trimming: 5 bases; junction bases outside the gene matches: 10. CDR1 SGHRS and CDR2 YFSETQ come from the germline V gene. The V gene is TRBV5-1, the J gene TRBJ2-1; 7 positions match TRBD1. Material for sequencing was CD4+ T cells from blood. This sequence originates from a woman aged 40 to 49 in good health. CDR3 region: CASSLPGQLNNEQFF. CDR3 DNA: TGCGCCAGCAGTTTACCGGGACAGCTAAACAATGAGCAGTTCTTC.